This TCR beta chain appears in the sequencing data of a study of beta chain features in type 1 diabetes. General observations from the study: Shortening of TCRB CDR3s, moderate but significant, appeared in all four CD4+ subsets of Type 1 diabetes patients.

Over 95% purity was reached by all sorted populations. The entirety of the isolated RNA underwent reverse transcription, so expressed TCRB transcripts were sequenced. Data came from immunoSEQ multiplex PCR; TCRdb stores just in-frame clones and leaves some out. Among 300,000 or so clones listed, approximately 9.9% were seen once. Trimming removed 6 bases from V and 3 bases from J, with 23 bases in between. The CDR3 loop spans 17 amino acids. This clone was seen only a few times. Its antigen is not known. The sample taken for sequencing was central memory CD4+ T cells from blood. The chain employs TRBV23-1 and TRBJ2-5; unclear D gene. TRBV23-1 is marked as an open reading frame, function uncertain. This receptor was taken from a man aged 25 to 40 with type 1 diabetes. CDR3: CASRTVSKKSRKETQYF. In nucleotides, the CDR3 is TGCGCCAGCAGAACAGTCAGTAAAAAAAGTAGAAAAGAGACCCAGTACTTC.